This T cell receptor beta chain appears in the sequencing data of a study of vaccination and CD4 T cells after COVID-19. Study-wide results and limits: This study had few convalescent patients and no early post-infection samples.

The Oncomine TCR Beta short-read assay generated sequence data from the DNA of cultured CD4+ T cells. TCRdb processed the PCR reads anew with MiXCR; each CDR3 protein has one entry. The sample contains approximately 6,900 distinct CDR3 sequences, approximately 41% of which appear only once. Concerning this clonotype itself: What it binds is not known.

Germline V CDR1 and CDR2: MGHRA, YSYEKL. Deletions cut 0 bases from V and 9 bases from J, with 12 bases between. The CDR3 sequence is 14 residues long. Treatment specified: roughly ten-day PBMC culture with coronavirus spike peptide pools or control peptides (ViraFEST assay). Ahead of the COVID-19 pandemic (2011-2018), the CD4+ T cells of the unexposed donor were collected. ViraFEST grew antigen-specific T cells using peptide pools, then sequenced TCRs. SARS-CoV-2 S/N and four cold-coronavirus spikes were used to probe unexposed-donor CD4+ T cells, cells permitting. The clonotype originates from a human donor in good health. Source material: CD4+ T cells from blood, cultured in vitro. The chain couples TRBV4-1 to TRBJ1-5, with unresolved D. The CDR3 sequence is CASSQDRWRRPQHF. CDR3 in DNA: TGCGCCAGCAGCCAAGACAGGTGGCGGCGGCCCCAGCATTTT.